This TCR beta chain was sequenced for a study of shared clonotypes between healthy human individuals. Study information: Three CD4 naive, three CD4 memory, two CD8 naive and one CD8 memory plate were used per donor.

The input for sorted-subset replicate PCRs was about 0.2 ug DNA, 30,000 or so T cell genomes. Profiling relied on immunoSEQ multiplex PCR, and the TCRdb table lists in-frame clones only, not all of them. This sample has roughly 770,000 clones, with around 96% found just once. Terminally differentiated effector memory CD45RA+ cells were left out of the naive CD8 fraction, which was CD45RO-negative and positively selected for CCR7. Those who donated, Caucasian adults without exception, all lived in Nashville, Tennessee. V was cut by 5 bases and J by 4 bases, with 15 bases left in between. Germline V CDR1 and CDR2: SGHTA, FQGNSA. CDR3 size: 14 residues. Study observations and caveats: Clonotype sharing among donors likely depends on sequencing depth.

This clone was seen a single time. Its antigen is not known. V is TRBV7-2 and J is TRBJ2-7; no clear D. Sequenced input: naive CD8+ T cells sorted from blood. The origin of this receptor is a man aged 25-45 years in good health. In nucleotides, the CDR3 is TGTGCCAGCAGCCCATTCGGGCCCGCATACGAGCAGTACTTC. This encodes CASSPFGPAYEQYF. Supplemented by reference TRBV7-2 and TRBJ2-7, the full variable domain reads GAGVSQSPSNKVTEKGKDVELRCDPISGHTALYWYRQSLGQGLEFLIYFQGNSAPDKSGLPSDRFSAERTGGSVSTLTIQRTQQEDSAVYLCASSPFGPAYEQYFGPGTRLTVT.